This T cell receptor beta chain was documented in a study of post-analysis software for immune sequencing data. In this sample, this clonotype turned up a few times. Included in the TCR beta cDNA libraries were unique molecular identifiers. TCRdb re-called the PCR reads through MiXCR, storing one row per CDR3 protein. The sample has 650,000 to 850,000 distinct CDR3 sequences, around 50% seen once. Sequencing was carried out using blood. This clonotype was obtained from a girl between 5 and 17 years old with multiple sclerosis.

CDR3 coding DNA: TGCAGTGCTAGAGATTTTCAGGCGGAGACCCAGTACTTC. Translating gives CSARDFQAETQYF. V and J are TRBV20-1 and TRBJ2-4; D not certain. The end of the DNA aligns better with TRBJ2-5, so the J call may be wrong. The CDR3 runs to 13 residues. The germline CDR1 and CDR2 sequences are DFQATT and SNEGSKA (reference sequence).